The entry that follows covers one T cell receptor beta chain sequence. This sample stems from a study of PD-L1 blockade in urothelial cancer. On the study more broadly: Bladder-origin urothelial cancer in males described about 90% of the 29 patients. The study recovered a median of around 150,000 T cells per blood sample.

With 0 bases removed from V and 7 bases from J, the gap between germline ends came to 12 bases. The CDR3 is 15 residues long. The germline V gene has CDR1 KGHSH and CDR2 LQKENI. Sample numbers ranged from 1 to 8 per patient, encompassing pretreatment and on-treatment collections. Synthetic TCR analog templates were spiked into each PCR. Some clones are missing from TCRdb's copy, which holds only in-frame ones; the method was immunoSEQ multiplex PCR. The sample records more than 55,000 clones, roughly 86% being singletons. Specimen: PBMCs, collected around atezolizumab (anti-PD-L1) treatment. This clonotype was obtained from a man aged 50 to 59 with urothelial cancer. This sequence joins TRBV18 and TRBJ1-4; D ambiguous. CDR3 amino acids: CASSPPPGRGEKLFF. The CDR3 region has the DNA TGTGCCAGCTCACCACCTCCAGGACGGGGTGAAAAACTGTTTTTT.